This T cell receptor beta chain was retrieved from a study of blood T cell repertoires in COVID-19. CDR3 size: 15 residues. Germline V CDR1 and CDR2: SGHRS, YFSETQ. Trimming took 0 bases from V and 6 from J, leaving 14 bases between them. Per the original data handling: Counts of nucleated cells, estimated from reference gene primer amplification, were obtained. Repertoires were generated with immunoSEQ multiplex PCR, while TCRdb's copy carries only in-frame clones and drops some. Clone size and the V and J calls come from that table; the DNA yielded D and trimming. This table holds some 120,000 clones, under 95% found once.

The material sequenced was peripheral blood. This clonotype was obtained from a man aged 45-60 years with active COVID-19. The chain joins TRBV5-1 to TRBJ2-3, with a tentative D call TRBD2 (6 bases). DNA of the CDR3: TGCGCCAGCAGCTTGGCCCAAGATGGGAGGGATACGCAGTATTTT. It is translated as CASSLAQDGRDTQYF.